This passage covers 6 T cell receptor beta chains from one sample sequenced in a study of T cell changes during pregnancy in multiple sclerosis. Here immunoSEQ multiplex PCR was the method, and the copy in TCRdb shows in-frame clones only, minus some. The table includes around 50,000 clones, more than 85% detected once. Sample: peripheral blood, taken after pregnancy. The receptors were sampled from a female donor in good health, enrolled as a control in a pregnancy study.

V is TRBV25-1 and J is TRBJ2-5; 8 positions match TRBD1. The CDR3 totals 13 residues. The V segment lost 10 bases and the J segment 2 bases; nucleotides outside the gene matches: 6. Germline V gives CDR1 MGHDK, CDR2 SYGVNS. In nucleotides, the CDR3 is TGTGCCACCGGGACAGGAGATCAAGAGACCCAGTACTTC. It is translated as CATGTGDQETQYF.

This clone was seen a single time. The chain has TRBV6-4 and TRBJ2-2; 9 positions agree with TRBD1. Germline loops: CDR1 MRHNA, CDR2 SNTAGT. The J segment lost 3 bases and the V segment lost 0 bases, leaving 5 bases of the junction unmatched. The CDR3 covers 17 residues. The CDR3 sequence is CASSDSATGGDTGELFF. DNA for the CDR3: TGTGCCAGCAGTGACTCTGCGACAGGGGGGGACACCGGGGAGCTGTTTTTT.

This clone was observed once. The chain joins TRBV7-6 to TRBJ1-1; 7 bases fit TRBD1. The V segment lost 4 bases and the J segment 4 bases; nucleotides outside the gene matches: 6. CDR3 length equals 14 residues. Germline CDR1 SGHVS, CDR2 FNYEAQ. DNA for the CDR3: TGTGCCAGCAGCTCCGGGACAGTGATCACTGAAGCTTTCTTT. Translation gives CASSSGTVITEAFF.

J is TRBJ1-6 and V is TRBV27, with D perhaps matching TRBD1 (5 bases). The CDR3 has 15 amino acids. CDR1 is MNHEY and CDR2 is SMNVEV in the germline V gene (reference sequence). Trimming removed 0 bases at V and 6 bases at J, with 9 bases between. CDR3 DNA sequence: TGTGCCAGCAGTTTATCTTGGGGCAGTAATTCACCCCTCCACTTT. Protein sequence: CASSLSWGSNSPLHF.

The CDR3 is CASSTSGGFSNEQFF. In DNA form, the CDR3 reads TGTGCCAGTAGTACTAGCGGGGGCTTCTCCAATGAGCAGTTCTTC. The chain employs TRBV19 and TRBJ2-1; 10 bases fit TRBD2. After removal of 4 bases from V and 6 bases from J, the junction contained 6 bases not matched to a gene. CDR1 is LNHDA and CDR2 is SQIVND in the germline V gene (reference sequence). This CDR3 is built from 15 residues.

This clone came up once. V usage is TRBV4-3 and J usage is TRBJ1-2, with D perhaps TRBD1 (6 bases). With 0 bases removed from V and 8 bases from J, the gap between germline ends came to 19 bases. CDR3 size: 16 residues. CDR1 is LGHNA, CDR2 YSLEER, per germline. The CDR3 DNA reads TGCGCCAGCAGCCAAGAGCGGACGCGGGGGGCGCCCGGCTACACCTTC. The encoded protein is CASSQERTRGAPGYTF.